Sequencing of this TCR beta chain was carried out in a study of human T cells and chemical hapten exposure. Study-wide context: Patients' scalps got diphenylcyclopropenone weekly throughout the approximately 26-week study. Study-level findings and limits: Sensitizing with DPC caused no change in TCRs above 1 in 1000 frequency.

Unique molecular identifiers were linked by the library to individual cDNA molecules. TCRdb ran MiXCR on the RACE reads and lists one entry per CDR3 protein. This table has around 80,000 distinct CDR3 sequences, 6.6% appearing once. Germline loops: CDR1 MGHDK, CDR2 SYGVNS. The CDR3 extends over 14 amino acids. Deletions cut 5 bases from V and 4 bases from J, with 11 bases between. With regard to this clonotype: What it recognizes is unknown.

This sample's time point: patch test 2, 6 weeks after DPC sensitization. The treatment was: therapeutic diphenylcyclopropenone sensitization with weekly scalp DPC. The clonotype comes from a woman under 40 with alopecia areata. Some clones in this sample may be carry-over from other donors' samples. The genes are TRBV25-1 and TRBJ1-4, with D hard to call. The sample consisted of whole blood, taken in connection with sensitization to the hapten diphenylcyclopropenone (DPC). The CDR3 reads CASSPTRYNEKLFF. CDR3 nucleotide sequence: TGTGCCAGCAGTCCGACCCGATATAATGAAAAACTGTTTTTT.